Listed below are T cell receptor beta chains from one sample, sequenced in a study of T-cell reconstitution after alpha-beta-depleted transplantation in children. A single record per CDR3 protein comes from TCRdb applying MiXCR to the PCR reads. The table shows some 48,000 distinct CDR3 sequences, with less than 6% occurring only once. The sequenced sample was PBMCs, mostly from graft donor cells, obtained 60 days after TCRalphabeta/CD19-depleted stem cell transplant. The receptors shown here come from a female patient aged 2-9 years who had a stem cell transplant for aplastic anemia, so the T cells may come from the graft donor. The CDR3 runs from the conserved cysteine through the conserved F or W. The order of the fields is D gene, clone size, J gene, V gene, CDR3 DNA, CDR3 protein. D genes are given only for firm matches. The size of a clone is reported for some rows only, either as once, few or many, or as a class for expanded clones.

>.|many|TRBJ2-1|TRBV20-1
TGCAGTGCTAGAGATCCCGGGAGAAACGTCAATGAGCAGTTCTTC
CSARDPGRNVNEQFF
>.|many|TRBJ1-5|TRBV20-1
TGCAGTGCTAGGGTATATACAGGGATAAATCAGCCCCAGCATTTT
CSARVYTGINQPQHF
>.|many|TRBJ2-3|TRBV5-1
TGCGCCAGCAGCTACGGACACTCAGATACGCAGTATTTT
CASSYGHSDTQYF
>.|few|TRBJ2-1|TRBV6-2/TRBV6-3
TGTGCCAGCAGTTACTCGTGGGGGGCCGCTTCGGGGCAGTTCTTC
CASSYSWGAASGQFF
>TRBD1|.|TRBJ2-1|TRBV19
TGTGCCAGTCGTCCCCATGCAAATAACAGGGGGCTTCGGTCTAATGAGCAGTTCTTC
CASRPHANNRGLRSNEQFF
>TRBD2|.|TRBJ2-3|TRBV7-9
TGTGCCAGCAGCGACGGACTAGCGGGGGGGACAGATACGCAGTATTTT
CASSDGLAGGTDTQYF
>TRBD2|many|TRBJ2-3|TRBV10-3
TGTGCCATCAGTGAGTCGGGACTAGCGACAGATACGCAGTATTTT
CAISESGLATDTQYF
>TRBD1|many|TRBJ2-3|TRBV25-1
TGTGCCAGCAGTGAGACAGGGAGCACAGATACGCAGTATTTT
CASSETGSTDTQYF
>TRBD1|many|TRBJ1-1|TRBV12-3/TRBV12-4
TGTGCCAGCAGAAACTCACCGGGACAGGGGAACACTGAAGCTTTCTTT
CASRNSPGQGNTEAFF
>TRBD1|many|TRBJ1-2|TRBV7-2
TGTGCCAGCAGTCCCCAGGGGGCGCTTTCAGGCTACACCTTC
CASSPQGALSGYTF
>TRBD1|.|TRBJ2-7|TRBV4-1
TGCGCCAGCAGCCAAGCCACCGGGACAGGGCCCTACGAGCAGTACTTC
CASSQATGTGPYEQYF
>.|many|TRBJ1-4|TRBV28
TGTGCCAGCAGCCTTCCCCTGGGGGAAAAACTGTTTTTT
CASSLPLGEKLFF
>.|many|TRBJ2-2|TRBV12-3/TRBV12-4
TGTGCCAGCAGTCCAGATCCCGGGGAGCTGTTTTTT
CASSPDPGELFF
>.|many|TRBJ1-5|TRBV28
TGTGCCAGCAGTTCCCCAGGGCAGCCCCAGCATTTT
CASSSPGQPQHF
>.|many|TRBJ2-5|TRBV7-2
TGTGCCAGCAGTTCCTCGGGGGCTTCAACTAGGACCCAGTACTTC
CASSSSGASTRTQYF
>.|many|TRBJ2-1|TRBV28
TGTGCCAGCAGTCCCACAGGGGGGGTTGCCAATGAGCAGTTCTTC
CASSPTGGVANEQFF
>.|many|TRBJ2-2|TRBV7-3
TGTGCCAGCAGCTTAACGAAGGCCGGGGAGCTGTTTTTT
CASSLTKAGELFF
>TRBD2|.|TRBJ2-5|TRBV7-9
TGTGCCAGCAGCTTACCCCTAGCGGGGGGCAGCGAGACCCAGTACTTC
CASSLPLAGGSETQYF
>.|many|TRBJ2-5|TRBV12-3/TRBV12-4
TGTGCCAGCAGTCGAGGGGGAGGGGAAGAGACCCAGTACTTC
CASSRGGGEETQYF
>TRBD2|medium-sized|TRBJ2-2|TRBV28
TGTGCCAGCAGTCCTGGACTAGCGGGCACCGGGGAGCTGTTTTTT
CASSPGLAGTGELFF
>.|many|TRBJ1-2|TRBV25-1
TGTGCCAGCAGTGATCGCCAGGTGACTGGCTACACCTTC
CASSDRQVTGYTF
>.|.|TRBJ2-3|TRBV3-1
TGTGCCAGCAGCCAAGCTGAGCTCTTGGATACGCAGTATTTT
CASSQAELLDTQYF
>TRBD2|many|TRBJ2-1|TRBV5-4
TGTGCCAGCAGCTTGGCCGGCGCGGGGGTCTACAATGAGCAGTTCTTC
CASSLAGAGVYNEQFF
>.|many|TRBJ2-7|TRBV28
TGTGCCAGCAGTCCAGGGGATGCCTACGAGCAGTACTTC
CASSPGDAYEQYF
>.|.|TRBJ2-7|TRBV7-8
TGTGCCAGCAGCTTAGTTTGGGGAGCCGAGCAGTACTTC
CASSLVWGAEQYF
>.|many|TRBJ2-5|TRBV20-1
TGCAGTGCTGGGCCCGGTGGGACCCAGTACTTC
CSAGPGGTQYF
>.|once|TRBJ2-2|TRBV18
TGTGCCAGCTCACCACAGGCGGGGATGGATTCCGGGGAGCTGTTTTTT
CASSPQAGMDSGELFF
>TRBD1|many|TRBJ1-2|TRBV28
TGTGCCACCGGTATAAGGACAGGGGGTAACTATGGCTACACCTTC
CATGIRTGGNYGYTF
>TRBD2|many|TRBJ2-3|TRBV20-1
TGCAGTGCCCTCCTCTGGGGCAGCGGGGGTCTTAGCACAGATACGCAGTATTTT
CSALLWGSGGLSTDTQYF
>.|.|TRBJ1-2|TRBV19
TGTGCCAGTAAATACAGGGATAACTATGGCTACACCTTC
CASKYRDNYGYTF
>.|many|TRBJ2-6|TRBV5-1
TGCGCCAGCAGCTTCAATCAGGGAAACTCTGGGGCCAACGTCCTGACTTTC
CASSFNQGNSGANVLTF
>TRBD2|many|TRBJ2-5|TRBV5-1
TGCGCCAGCAGCTTGGAGCGGGGGCAAGAGACCCAGTACTTC
CASSLERGQETQYF
>TRBD2|many|TRBJ2-7|TRBV20-1
TGCAGTGCAGGGGGGACTAGAGGAATCTACGAGCAGTACTTC
CSAGGTRGIYEQYF
>.|many|TRBJ1-5|TRBV14
TGTGCCAGCAGCCAAGATAGCAATCAGCCCCAGCATTTT
CASSQDSNQPQHF
>TRBD1|.|TRBJ1-3|TRBV28
TGTGCCAGCGGGCAGGGGGTCGTCTTCTCTGGAAACACCATATATTTT
CASGQGVVFSGNTIYF
>TRBD2|many|TRBJ2-1|TRBV20-1
TGCAGTGCTAGACTTAGCGGGAATGAGCAGTTCTTC
CSARLSGNEQFF
>.|many|TRBJ1-1|TRBV12-3/TRBV12-4
TGTGCCAGCAGTTTGGCGGGACACATGAACACTGAAGCTTTCTTT
CASSLAGHMNTEAFF
>.|.|TRBJ1-1|TRBV24-1
TGTGCCACCAGTGATTCCCGGGGCCCGAACACTGAAGCTTTCTTT
CATSDSRGPNTEAFF
>.|many|TRBJ2-3|TRBV29-1
TGCAGCGTTGAGTGGTTAGCCACAGATACGCAGTATTTT
CSVEWLATDTQYF
>.|few|TRBJ2-3|TRBV7-9
TGTGCCAGCAGCTTAGATCCCAGGGGAGATACAGATACGCAGTATTTT
CASSLDPRGDTDTQYF
>TRBD1|many|TRBJ2-3|TRBV6-6
TGTGCCAGCAGCCGATACAGGGGGTACACAGATACGCAGTATTTT
CASSRYRGYTDTQYF
>TRBD2|many|TRBJ2-7|TRBV3-1
TGTGCCAGCAGCCAAGTCCTACTAGCGGCCTACGAGCAGTACTTC
CASSQVLLAAYEQYF
>.|many|TRBJ2-3|TRBV7-9
TGTGCCAGCAGCTTAGAGGAAGCGGCGAGCACAGATACGCAGTATTTT
CASSLEEAASTDTQYF
>TRBD1|many|TRBJ2-1|TRBV5-1
TGCGCCAGCAGCTTGGAAGGGACAGGGGGCTACAATGAGCAGTTCTTC
CASSLEGTGGYNEQFF